Below, 21 T cell receptor beta chains from the same sample are listed, as sequenced in a study of shared clonotypes between healthy human individuals. Only CD45RO-negative cells positively selected for CCR7 counted as naive CD8 cells, so terminally differentiated effector memory CD45RA+ cells were excluded. The protocol was immunoSEQ multiplex PCR, while the TCRdb copy is restricted to in-frame clones and leaves out a portion. The table shows about 2.2 million clones, with approximately 92% occurring only once. The specimen was naive CD8+ T cells from PBMCs. The receptors shown here come from a man aged 18 to 29 in good health. Some clones in this sample may be carry-over from other donors' samples.

This chain joins TRBV27 and TRBJ1-1; D is unclear. The V gene lost 3 bases and the J gene lost 10 bases, with 21 bases spanning the gap. Germline V gives CDR1 MNHEY, CDR2 SMNVEV (reference sequence). This CDR3 is built from 15 residues. In DNA, the CDR3 is TGTGCCAGCAGTTTTTCGTACGGACTGGCCGGTGGAGCTTTCTTT. Translated, it gives CASSFSYGLAGGAFF.

This clone appeared once. The chain couples TRBV28 to TRBJ2-7; D is ambiguous. Germline V lookup: CDR1 MDHEN, CDR2 SYDVKM. The CDR3 extends over 11 amino acids. The ends were cut back, 4 bases at V and 5 bases at J, with 6 bases in the middle. CDR3 bases: TGTGCCAGCAGTTCGCCGCACGAGCAGTACTTC. This codes for CASSSPHEQYF.

This clone occurred a few times. The gene calls are TRBV29-1 and TRBJ1-2, with D perhaps matching TRBD1 (6 bases). The V gene lost 6 bases and the J gene lost 8 bases, with 13 bases spanning the gap. The germline CDR1 and CDR2 sequences are SQVTM and ANQGSEA. This CDR3 contains 11 residues. This CDR3 reads CSVADSNGYTF. The CDR3 bases are TGCAGCGTAGCGGACAGTAACGGCTACACCTTC.

Regarding this clone: Germline and junction disagree at one end, which may indicate a read error. V gene TRBV11-2 combines with J gene TRBJ2-5, with D perhaps given as TRBD1 or TRBD2 (5 bases each). CDR1 and CDR2 (germline): SGHAT, FQNNGV. The CDR3 covers 15 residues. CDR3 DNA: TGTGCCAGCATCCCCGGGCGGGCAGGGCAAGCGACCCAGTACTTC. This gives the protein CASIPGRAGQATQYF.

The rearrangement joins TRBV7-8 to TRBJ1-1; no clear D gene. The CDR3 consists of 12 residues. Germline CDR1 and CDR2: SGHVS and FQNEAQ. The germline V and J ends were trimmed by 4 bases and 10 bases, with 13 bases remaining between them. The CDR3 DNA sequence: TGTGCCAGCAGCTCTGAGGCCCTCCGAGCTTTCTTT. It specifies CASSSEALRAFF.

The chain recombines TRBV7-7 with TRBJ2-5; 9 bases are a match to TRBD1. The germline CDR1 and CDR2 sequences are SSHAT and FNYEAQ (reference sequence). Germline trimming cut 5 bases from V and 2 bases from J; bases unmatched to any gene: 6. The length of the CDR3 is 15 residues. CDR3 protein: CASSPGTGTQETQYF. The CDR3 region has the DNA TGTGCCAGCAGCCCGGGGACAGGGACACAAGAGACCCAGTACTTC.

This clone was seen more than once but under ten times. The chain employs TRBV7-8 and TRBJ2-1; the D is unclear. The ends were cut back, 1 base at V and 1 base at J, with 5 bases in the middle. Germline-derived CDR1 and CDR2 are SGHVS and FQNEAQ. CDR3 length: 14 amino acids. The CDR3 DNA reads TGTGCCAGCAGCTTAGGTCAGTCCTACAATGAGCAGTTCTTC. Translating it yields CASSLGQSYNEQFF.

This clone was recorded only once. The sample contains more than one DNA sequence encoding this CDR3. V gene TRBV7-2 combines with J gene TRBJ2-7, with 8 bases matching TRBD1. The CDR3 has 12 residues. V was clipped by 4 bases and J by 6 bases; unmatched bases: 2. CDR1 and CDR2 (germline): SGHTA, FQGNSA. CDR3 DNA: TGTGCCAGCAGCTCCGACAGGGGCGAGCAGTACTTC. Translating gives CASSSDRGEQYF.

This clone was recorded once. The chain links TRBV28 to TRBJ2-3; maybe TRBD1 (7 bases). Trimming shortened V by 2 bases and J by 1 base, and 13 bases separated the two germline ends. Looked up from germline, CDR1 is MDHEN and CDR2 is SYDVKM. The CDR3 extends over 16 amino acids. The CDR3 region is CASSLIRGAGTDTQYF. In DNA form, the CDR3 reads TGTGCCAGCAGTTTAATCAGGGGGGCCGGCACAGATACGCAGTATTTT.

The rearrangement uses TRBV9 and TRBJ1-4, with D uncertain. The CDR3 contains 15 residues. Trimming cost V 3 bases and J 5 bases, with 14 bases left between them. From germline, CDR1 is SGDLS and CDR2 YYNGEE. The CDR3 sequence is CASSAEGQRNEKLFF. The DNA for the CDR3 is TGTGCCAGCAGCGCAGAAGGCCAGAGGAATGAAAAACTGTTTTTT.

The sample holds a few counts of this clone. The chain carries TRBV29-1 and TRBJ2-7; 7 bases are a match to TRBD1. The CDR3 is made up of 14 amino acids. After removal of 4 bases from V and 1 base from J, the junction contained 7 bases not matched to a gene. Germline V gene lookup returns CDR1 SQVTM and CDR2 ANQGSEA. The CDR3 region has the DNA TGCAGCGTTGTGGGGACAGTCCCATCCTACGAGCAGTACTTC. Translation gives CSVVGTVPSYEQYF.

This chain uses TRBV10-3 with TRBJ2-7; the D gene is possibly TRBD1 (6 bases). The CDR3 covers 13 residues. Per germline, CDR1 ENHRY and CDR2 SYGVKD. Trimming left V 6 bases short and J 3 bases short, with 12 bases between. The CDR3 coding sequence is TGTGCCATCAGGCCCGGGACACACTACGAGCAGTACTTC. Its translation is CAIRPGTHYEQYF.

The CDR3 loop reads CASTQGAASTDTQYF. The CDR3 region has the DNA TGTGCCAGCACCCAAGGGGCAGCGTCCACAGATACGCAGTATTTT. The J gene is TRBJ2-3, the V gene TRBV7-6, with D maybe TRBD1 (5 bases). V was shortened by 7 bases and J by 2 bases, with 16 bases between the two germline ends. This CDR3 is built from 15 residues. The germline V gene has CDR1 SGHVS and CDR2 FNYEAQ.

The chain joins TRBV15 to TRBJ1-2; D remains ambiguous. The ends were cut back, 0 bases at V and 4 bases at J, with 12 bases in the middle. CDR3 size: 15 residues. CDR1 LNHNV and CDR2 YYDKDF come from the germline V gene (reference sequence). The CDR3 DNA sequence: TGTGCCACCAGCAGAGAAATTGGGATCGGCTATGGCTACACCTTC. Translation gives CATSREIGIGYGYTF.

This rearrangement joins TRBV9 to TRBJ2-1, with 9 bases that match TRBD2. J gave up 2 bases and V 0 bases, and 3 bases lay outside the gene matches. The CDR3 is made up of 16 amino acids. Per the germline V gene, CDR1 is SGDLS and CDR2 is YYNGEE. CDR3 bases: TGTGCCAGCAGCGTAGTTCGGACTAGCGCCTACAATGAGCAGTTCTTC. Protein sequence: CASSVVRTSAYNEQFF.

The gene calls are TRBV19 and TRBJ1-1, with a possible D match to TRBD1 (5 bases). CDR1 is LNHDA, CDR2 SQIVND, per germline (reference sequence). This CDR3 comprises 16 residues. Trimming pared 5 bases from V and 4 bases from J, leaving 20 bases between. The CDR3 sequence: CASSSRDLIMGTEAFF. In nucleotides, the CDR3 is TGTGCCAGTAGTTCTCGGGACCTCATTATGGGCACTGAAGCTTTCTTT.

The chain employs TRBV30 and TRBJ2-2; 14 nucleotides match TRBD2. The length of the CDR3 is 16 residues. Per germline, CDR1 GTSNPN and CDR2 SVGIG (reference sequence). Trimming took 5 bases from V and 8 from J; bases not matched to a gene: 10. CDR3 nucleotides: TGTGCCTGGGCTTACAAGACTAGCGGGAGGGCGGGGGAGCTGTTTTTT. This sequence encodes CAWAYKTSGRAGELFF.

The V and J genes are TRBV27 and TRBJ1-1, with D maybe TRBD1 (5 bases). Trimming cost V 5 bases and J 0 bases, with 10 bases left between them. Looked up from germline, CDR1 is MNHEY and CDR2 is SMNVEV (reference sequence). CDR3 length: 14 residues. CDR3 in amino acids: CASSARQLNTEAFF. Here the CDR3 DNA reads TGTGCCAGCAGTGCAAGACAGTTGAACACTGAAGCTTTCTTT.

The rearrangement uses TRBV4-3 and TRBJ2-3; TRBD2 is a possible D gene (5 bases). The CDR3 has 15 residues. In germline, CDR1 is LGHNA, CDR2 YSLEER. The ends were cut back, 1 base at V and 6 bases at J, with 14 bases in the middle. The CDR3 spells CASSQGTRPGDTQYF. The CDR3 DNA follows: TGCGCCAGCAGCCAAGGAACCCGTCCGGGGGATACGCAGTATTTT.

This clone appeared once. V usage is TRBV4-2 and J usage is TRBJ2-5; 10 positions agree with TRBD2. The CDR3 covers 17 residues. The junction had 5 bases not matched to a gene; V was cut back by 0 bases and J by 1 base. Per germline, CDR1 LGHNA and CDR2 YNFKEQ. The CDR3 here is CASSQDPTSGPQETQYF. The CDR3 DNA reads TGTGCCAGCAGCCAAGACCCGACTAGCGGGCCCCAAGAGACCCAGTACTTC.

The J gene is TRBJ2-1, the V gene TRBV7-9; perhaps TRBD1 as D (6 bases). Trimming took 5 bases from V and 7 from J, leaving 12 bases between them. There are 13 residues in the CDR3. CDR1 and CDR2 from the germline V gene are SEHNR and FQNEAQ (reference sequence). Written as DNA, the CDR3 is TGTGCCAGCAGCAAAATCAGGGGAAATGAGCAGTTCTTC. It codes for CASSKIRGNEQFF.